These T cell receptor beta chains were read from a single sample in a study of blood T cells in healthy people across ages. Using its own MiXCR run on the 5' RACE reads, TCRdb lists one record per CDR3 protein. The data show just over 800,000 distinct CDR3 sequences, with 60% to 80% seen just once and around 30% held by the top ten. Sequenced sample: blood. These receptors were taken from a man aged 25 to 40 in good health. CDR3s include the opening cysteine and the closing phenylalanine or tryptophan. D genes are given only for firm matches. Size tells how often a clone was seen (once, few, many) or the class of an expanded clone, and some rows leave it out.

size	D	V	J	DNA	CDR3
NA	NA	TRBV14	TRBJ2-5	TGTGCCAGCAGCCAAGGGACAGCGTACCAAGAGACCCAGTACTTC	CASSQGTAYQETQYF
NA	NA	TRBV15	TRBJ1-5	TGTGCCACCAGCAGAGAGAGCCAGCCCCAGCATTTT	CATSRESQPQHF
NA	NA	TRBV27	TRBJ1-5	TGTGCCAGCAGTTTACTCGGGGGGGCTGGTAATCAGCCCCAGCATTTT	CASSLLGGAGNQPQHF
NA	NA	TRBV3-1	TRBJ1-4	TGTGCCAGCAGCCCAACCCTACGAGGTGAAAAACTGTTTTTT	CASSPTLRGEKLFF
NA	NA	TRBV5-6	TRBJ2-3	TGTGCCAGCAGCTGGGGCAAGGATCAAGATACGCAGTATTTT	CASSWGKDQDTQYF
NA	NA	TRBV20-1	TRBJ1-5	TGCAGTGCTATCAGGGACCTTAGCAATCAGCCCCAGCATTTT	CSAIRDLSNQPQHF
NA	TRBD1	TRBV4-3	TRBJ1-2	TGCGCCAGCAGCCGAGGACAGGGGTCGGACTATGGCTACACCTTC	CASSRGQGSDYGYTF
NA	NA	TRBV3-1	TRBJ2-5	TGTGCCAGCAGCCAAGATTCGGCAATGGGAGAGACCCAGTACTTC	CASSQDSAMGETQYF
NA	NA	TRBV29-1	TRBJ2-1	TGCAGCGTTGGGGGGGCTGGAAATGAGCAGTTCTTC	CSVGGAGNEQFF
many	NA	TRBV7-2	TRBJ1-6	TGTGCCAGCAGCTCCGGCCGGGCCGGGGATTCACCCCTCCACTTT	CASSSGRAGDSPLHF
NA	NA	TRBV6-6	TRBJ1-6	TGTGCCAGCCGTCCGGGAAATAAGTCACCCCTCCACTTT	CASRPGNKSPLHF
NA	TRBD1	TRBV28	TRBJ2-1	TGTGCCAGCAGTTTACAGGGACAGAACAATGAGCAGTTCTTC	CASSLQGQNNEQFF